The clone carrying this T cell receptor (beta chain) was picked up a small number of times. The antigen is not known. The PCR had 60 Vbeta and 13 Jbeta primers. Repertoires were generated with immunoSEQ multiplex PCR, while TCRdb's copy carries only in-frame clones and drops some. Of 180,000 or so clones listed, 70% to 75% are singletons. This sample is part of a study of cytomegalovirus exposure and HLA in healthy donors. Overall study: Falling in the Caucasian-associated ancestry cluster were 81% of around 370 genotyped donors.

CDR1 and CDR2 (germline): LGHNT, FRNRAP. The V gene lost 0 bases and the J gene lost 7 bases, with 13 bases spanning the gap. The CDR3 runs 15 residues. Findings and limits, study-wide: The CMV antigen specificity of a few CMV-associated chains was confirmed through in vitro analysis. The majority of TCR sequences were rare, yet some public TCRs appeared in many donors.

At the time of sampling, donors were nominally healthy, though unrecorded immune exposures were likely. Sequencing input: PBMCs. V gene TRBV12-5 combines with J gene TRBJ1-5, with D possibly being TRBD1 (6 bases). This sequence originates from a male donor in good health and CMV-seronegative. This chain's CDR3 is CASGLVPGGEQPQHF. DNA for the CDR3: TGTGCTAGTGGTTTGGTACCGGGGGGCGAGCAGCCCCAGCATTTT.